One and the same sample provided the 32 T cell receptor beta chains below, sequenced in a study of CD8 T cells in ankylosing spondylitis. TCRdb reprocessed the 5' RACE reads via MiXCR and lists one record per CDR3 protein. The repertoire holds about 400,000 distinct CDR3 sequences, with 20% to 25% as singletons. Sequencing was carried out using blood, either unsorted or a sorted T cell fraction (not recorded which). Receptors originate from a male donor with ankylosing spondylitis or in good health (not recorded which).

V gene TRBV4-1 combines with J gene TRBJ2-1; a possible D gene is TRBD1 (6 bases). Per germline, CDR1 MGHRA and CDR2 YSYEKL. This CDR3 spans 15 amino acids. The V gene lost 2 bases and the J gene lost 3 bases, with 11 bases spanning the gap. Written as DNA, the CDR3 is TGCGCCAGCAGCCAAATGACAGGTCGCTACAATGAGCAGTTCTTC. Translation: CASSQMTGRYNEQFF.

J is TRBJ2-1 and V is TRBV30; 7 bases fit TRBD2. This CDR3 comprises 13 residues. The V gene's germline CDR1 is GTSNPN and CDR2 SVGIG (reference sequence). J gave up 9 bases and V 3 bases, and 8 bases lay outside the gene matches. CDR3 protein: CAWSPETSPEQFF. CDR3 coding DNA: TGTGCCTGGAGCCCCGAGACTAGCCCTGAGCAGTTCTTC.

The V and J genes are TRBV29-1 and TRBJ1-1; D may be TRBD1 (5 bases). The V gene's germline CDR1 is SQVTM and CDR2 ANQGSEA. V was shortened by 7 bases and J by 1 base, with 10 bases between the two germline ends. This CDR3 is 12 amino acids long. The chain's CDR3 is CSGGHPNTEAFF. CDR3 in DNA: TGCAGCGGAGGACACCCGAACACTGAAGCTTTCTTT. The variable domain in full, completed from reference TRBV29-1 and TRBJ1-1, reads SAVISQKPSRDICQRGTSLTIQCQVDSQVTMMFWYRQQPGQSLTLIATANQGSEATYESGFVIDKFPISRPNLTFSTLTVSNMSPEDSSIYLCSGGHPNTEAFFGQGTRLTVV.

The chain combines TRBV19 with TRBJ2-2, with D possibly being TRBD2 (5 bases). V lost 3 bases to trimming and J lost 5 bases, with 10 bases between them. There are 14 residues in the CDR3. Germline CDR1 is LNHDA and CDR2 is SQIVND (reference sequence). The CDR3 spells CASSMTGSTGELFF. CDR3 sequence (DNA): TGTGCCAGTAGTATGACGGGGTCGACCGGGGAGCTGTTTTTT.

This clonotype was counted at least ten times. The chain recombines TRBV12-3 or TRBV12-4 with TRBJ2-1; D unresolved. V was pared by 3 bases and J by 6 bases, with 9 bases between. The CDR3 totals 13 residues. CDR3 nucleotide sequence: TGTGCCAGCAGTTTTTCGGCCTTCAATGAGCAGTTCTTC. Its protein product is CASSFSAFNEQFF.

DNA for the CDR3: TGTGCCAGCAGCAGGAACCCCTCCTACGAGCAGTACTTC. Amino acid sequence: CASSRNPSYEQYF. The chain recombines TRBV3-1 with TRBJ2-7; no clear D. V was clipped by 5 bases and J by 0 bases, with 8 bases between them. This CDR3 has 13 residues. Germline CDR1 LGHDT, CDR2 YNNKEL (reference sequence).

This chain connects TRBV24-1 to TRBJ2-1; TRBD1 matches 11 bases. The V and J ends lost 3 bases and 8 bases, in that order; junction bases with no gene match: 5. Germline values: CDR1 KGHDR, CDR2 SFDVKD. The CDR3 spans 15 residues. As DNA, the CDR3 is TGTGCCACCAGTGATCGGACAGGGGGCTTCGATGAGCAGTTCTTC. It translates to CATSDRTGGFDEQFF.

The gene calls are TRBV20-1 and TRBJ2-3, with a weak D call TRBD2 (6 bases). The CDR3 sequence is 15 residues long. Germline V gene sequence: CDR1 DFQATT, CDR2 SNEGSKA (reference sequence). The V gene lost 0 bases and the J gene lost 0 bases, with 10 bases spanning the gap. For the CDR3, the DNA is TGCAGTGCTAGAGATGTGGACTATAGCACAGATACGCAGTATTTT. Translation gives CSARDVDYSTDTQYF.

The gene calls are TRBV12-3 or TRBV12-4 and TRBJ1-4; TRBD1 matches 9 bases. The V and J ends lost 3 bases and 8 bases, in that order; junction bases with no gene match: 7. The CDR3 spans 15 residues. DNA of the CDR3: TGTGCCAGCAGTTTGTCTGACAGGGGGGGAGAAAAACTGTTTTTT. Its translation: CASSLSDRGGEKLFF.

The chain carries TRBV2 and TRBJ1-1; D remains unclear. The V and J ends lost 2 bases and 0 bases respectively, with 16 bases between them. CDR3 size: 17 residues. The germline CDR1 and CDR2 sequences are SNHLY and FYNNEI. The CDR3 region has the DNA TGTGCCAGCAGTGAATATGGTCTCGGACGCTTGAACACTGAAGCTTTCTTT. Encoded protein: CASSEYGLGRLNTEAFF.

This rearrangement joins TRBV20-1 to TRBJ2-1, with 11 bases lining up with TRBD2. Trimming at V came to 0 bases and at J to 4 bases, leaving 11 bases not matched to a gene. The CDR3 spans 18 residues. Germline V gives CDR1 DFQATT, CDR2 SNEGSKA (reference sequence). The CDR3 region is CSARDPEAASGRYNEQFF. CDR3 bases: TGCAGTGCTAGAGACCCAGAGGCGGCTAGCGGGAGGTACAATGAGCAGTTCTTC.

This clonotype was observed many times. The genes are TRBV9 and TRBJ2-7, with D possibly matching TRBD1 (6 bases). The germline V gene encodes CDR1 SGDLS and CDR2 YYNGEE. The CDR3 totals 14 residues. V was trimmed by 5 bases and J by 4 bases, leaving 16 bases between them. In nucleotides, the CDR3 is TGTGCCAGCAGTTATGGGGGCAGTCAATACGAGCAGTACTTC. Protein product: CASSYGGSQYEQYF. Complete variable domain (other parts from reference TRBV9 and TRBJ2-7): DSGVTQTPKHLITATGQRVTLRCSPRSGDLSVYWYQQSLDQGLQFLIQYYNGEERAKGNILERFSAQQFPDLHSELNLSSLELGDSALYFCASSYGGSQYEQYFGPGTRLTVT.

This clonotype was seen a few times. The rearrangement joins TRBV12-3 or TRBV12-4 to TRBJ2-1; D unclear. V gave up 8 bases and J gave up 9 bases, with 14 bases separating them. The CDR3 loop spans 12 amino acids. CDR3 sequence (DNA): TGTGCCAGCCGCGGTGGGCAGCTTGAGCAGTTCTTC. Translated: CASRGGQLEQFF.

The chain carries TRBV11-2 and TRBJ2-7, with 10 bases identical to TRBD1. Germline trimming cut 5 bases from V and 4 bases from J; bases unmatched to any gene: 14. There are 17 residues in the CDR3. Germline values: CDR1 SGHAT, CDR2 FQNNGV. CDR3 amino acids: CASSVTTPGTGEYEQYF. The CDR3, as DNA: TGTGCCAGCAGCGTAACAACTCCCGGGACAGGGGAGTACGAGCAGTACTTC.

The chain recombines TRBV29-1 with TRBJ2-5, with a possible D match to TRBD2 (5 bases). Germline V lookup: CDR1 SQVTM, CDR2 ANQGSEA. This CDR3 region has 13 residues. V dropped 5 bases and J dropped 3 bases, with 13 bases sitting between them. The CDR3 nucleotides are TGCAGCGTTTTGAGGGTAAATGAAGAGACCCAGTACTTC. Its protein product is CSVLRVNEETQYF.

This clonotype came up a few times. CDR3 in DNA: TGTGCCAGCAGCCAAGCCGGCAGGGGTGTTGCCTACGAGCAGTACTTC. Translation gives CASSQAGRGVAYEQYF. The gene calls are TRBV4-2 and TRBJ2-7, with TRBD1 as a possible D gene (6 bases). CDR1 is LGHNA and CDR2 is YNFKEQ in the germline V gene. V lost 1 base and J 2 bases, leaving 15 bases between the germline ends. CDR3 length: 16 residues.

This sequence joins TRBV10-2 and TRBJ2-3; D is ambiguous. Trimming stripped 0 bases from V and 2 bases from J, with 6 bases between. CDR3 size: 14 residues. Looked up from germline, CDR1 is WSHSY and CDR2 is SAAADI. CDR3 nucleotide sequence: TGCGCCAGCAGTGAGTCAGGATACACAGATACGCAGTATTTT. Protein product: CASSESGYTDTQYF.

As for this clonotype: This sequence may be a read error, since a much larger clone differs from it by one base. The chain is built from TRBV12-3 or TRBV12-4 and TRBJ2-3, with D possibly being TRBD1 (5 bases). The V end was cut by 2 bases, the J end by 1 base, with 13 bases between. This CDR3 contains 16 residues. The CDR3 DNA follows: TGTGCCAGCAGTTTAACTGTCCAGGGCCGCACAGATACGCAGTATTTT. It encodes CASSLTVQGRTDTQYF.

This clonotype was seen at least ten times. The CDR3 is CSVETGLAYYNEQFF. The CDR3 DNA reads TGCAGCGTTGAAACGGGACTAGCGTATTACAATGAGCAGTTCTTC. V gene TRBV29-1 combines with J gene TRBJ2-1; TRBD2 matches at 10 bases. This CDR3 is 15 amino acids long. V lost 2 bases and J lost 4; bases outside the gene matches: 5. Germline loops: CDR1 SQVTM, CDR2 ANQGSEA.

This clonotype was detected a few times. The chain uses TRBV2 and TRBJ2-5; D perhaps matches TRBD2 (5 bases). Germline V gene data show CDR1 as SNHLY and CDR2 as FYNNEI. V lost 6 bases, J lost 5 bases, and 19 bases lay in between. CDR3 length: 15 residues. The chain's CDR3 is CASRGSVPLMETQYF. The CDR3 DNA reads TGTGCCAGCAGGGGTAGCGTCCCCCTAATGGAGACCCAGTACTTC.

This clonotype turned up a few times. The chain employs TRBV29-1 and TRBJ2-7, with D possibly TRBD2 on 5 matching bases. CDR1 and CDR2 from the germline V gene are SQVTM and ANQGSEA. The CDR3 length is 12 residues. Trimming took off 0 bases at V and 3 bases at J, with 6 bases between the two ends. The chain's CDR3 is CSVEDRDYEQYF. In DNA, the CDR3 is TGCAGCGTTGAAGATCGGGACTACGAGCAGTACTTC.

The chain combines TRBV12-3 or TRBV12-4 with TRBJ2-3; weak D call: TRBD2 (5 bases). This CDR3 is built from 11 residues. Trimming took 1 base from V and 12 from J, leaving 8 bases between them. The CDR3 protein is CASSLGTDQYF. In nucleotides, the CDR3 is TGTGCCAGCAGTTTAGGGACTGATCAGTATTTT.

J is TRBJ1-2 and V is TRBV29-1; the D is unclear. The CDR3 has 17 residues. V gave up 0 bases and J gave up 8 bases, with 25 bases separating them. Germline V gene sequence: CDR1 SQVTM, CDR2 ANQGSEA. CDR3 sequence reads: CSVEDLVKAVLGYGYTF. In nucleotides, the CDR3 is TGCAGCGTTGAAGATTTAGTAAAGGCGGTGCTTGGGTACGGCTACACCTTC.

Only a few counts were recorded for this clonotype. V and J are TRBV19 and TRBJ1-4; D ambiguous. The germline V gene has CDR1 LNHDA and CDR2 SQIVND (reference sequence). The CDR3 extends over 14 amino acids. With 1 base removed from V and 8 bases from J, the gap between germline ends came to 11 bases. The CDR3 here is CASSIGRRGEKLFF. DNA of the CDR3: TGTGCCAGTAGTATAGGACGTCGCGGGGAAAAACTGTTTTTT.

This clonotype was recorded a few times. This rearrangement joins TRBV11-2 to TRBJ2-2, with 8 bases matching TRBD2. V lost 0 bases to trimming and J lost 3 bases; unmatched junction nucleotides: 6. Germline values: CDR1 SGHAT, CDR2 FQNNGV. The CDR3 totals 17 residues. The CDR3 DNA sequence: TGTGCCAGCAGCTTAGATCTGGGCGGGGGGTACACCGGGGAGCTGTTTTTT. Its translation: CASSLDLGGGYTGELFF.

This chain connects TRBV6-9 to TRBJ2-7, with 7 bases aligning to TRBD1. The V gene end was trimmed by 5 bases and the J gene end by 4 bases; junction bases not matched to a gene: 17. CDR3 length: 17 residues. CDR1 MNHGY and CDR2 SVAAGI come from the germline V gene. The CDR3 nucleotides are TGTGCCAGCAGTAAGAATAGACAGGGAAAGATCCTGTACGAGCAGTACTTC. This encodes CASSKNRQGKILYEQYF.

In its sample, this clonotype was seen a few times. The genes are TRBV9 and TRBJ1-1; the D gene is possibly TRBD1 (5 bases). The CDR3 is 15 amino acids. V lost 5 bases to trimming and J lost 8 bases, with 22 bases between them. CDR1 SGDLS and CDR2 YYNGEE come from the germline V gene. CDR3 residues: CASRNNDSPMGEAFF. In DNA, the CDR3 is TGTGCCAGCAGGAATAACGACAGTCCCATGGGAGAAGCTTTCTTT.

In its sample, this clonotype was seen a few times. The genes are TRBV6-2 or TRBV6-3 and TRBJ2-5, with a weak D call TRBD2 (6 bases). CDR1 is MNHEY and CDR2 is SVGEGT in the germline V gene. Trimming took off 7 bases at V and 4 bases at J, with 13 bases between the two ends. This CDR3 comprises 13 residues. DNA for the CDR3: TGTGCCAGCACCCCACCCGGGGGAGAGACCCAGTACTTC. This encodes CASTPPGGETQYF.

This clonotype was seen a handful of times. V gene TRBV6-6 combines with J gene TRBJ2-3; D is perhaps TRBD1 (6 bases). CDR1 and CDR2 (germline): MNHNY, SVGAGI (reference sequence). This CDR3 has 13 amino acids. Trimming removed 1 base from V and 14 bases from J, with 16 bases in between. The CDR3: CASSYYTGLDPYF. CDR3 nucleotide sequence: TGTGCCAGCAGTTACTACACAGGGTTAGACCCGTATTTT.

This clonotype has just a few counts. This sequence joins TRBV13 and TRBJ2-1, with TRBD2 as a possible D gene (5 bases). There are 15 residues in the CDR3. Germline V CDR1 and CDR2: PRHDT, FYEKMQ (reference sequence). V was cut by 2 bases and J by 4 bases, with 12 bases left in between. The CDR3 nucleotides read TGTGCCAGCAGCTTACGTCGGGATTTGTACAATGAGCAGTTCTTC. It specifies CASSLRRDLYNEQFF.

The genes are TRBV7-9 and TRBJ2-1, with a tentative D call TRBD2 (6 bases). The CDR3 has 14 amino acids. The V and J ends lost 8 bases and 6 bases respectively, with 17 bases between them. CDR1 SEHNR and CDR2 FQNEAQ come from the germline V gene (reference sequence). The CDR3 region has the DNA TGTGCCAGCCAAACTAGCCCCACCTTCAATGAGCAGTTCTTC. Translated: CASQTSPTFNEQFF. Supplemented by reference TRBV7-9 and TRBJ2-1, the full variable domain reads DTGVSQNPRHKITKRGQNVTFRCDPISEHNRLYWYRQTLGQGPEFLTYFQNEAQLEKSRLLSDRFSAERPKGSFSTLEIQRTEQGDSAMYLCASQTSPTFNEQFFGPGTRLTVL.

This clonotype was seen a handful of times. The rearrangement uses TRBV15 and TRBJ1-6, with no clear D. CDR1 and CDR2 (germline): LNHNV, YYDKDF (reference sequence). Trimming took off 0 bases at V and 7 bases at J, with 10 bases between the two ends. The length of the CDR3 is 15 residues. This chain's CDR3 is CATSRDKSLNSPLHF. The CDR3 DNA is TGTGCCACCAGCAGAGATAAGTCCCTAAATTCACCCCTCCACTTT.